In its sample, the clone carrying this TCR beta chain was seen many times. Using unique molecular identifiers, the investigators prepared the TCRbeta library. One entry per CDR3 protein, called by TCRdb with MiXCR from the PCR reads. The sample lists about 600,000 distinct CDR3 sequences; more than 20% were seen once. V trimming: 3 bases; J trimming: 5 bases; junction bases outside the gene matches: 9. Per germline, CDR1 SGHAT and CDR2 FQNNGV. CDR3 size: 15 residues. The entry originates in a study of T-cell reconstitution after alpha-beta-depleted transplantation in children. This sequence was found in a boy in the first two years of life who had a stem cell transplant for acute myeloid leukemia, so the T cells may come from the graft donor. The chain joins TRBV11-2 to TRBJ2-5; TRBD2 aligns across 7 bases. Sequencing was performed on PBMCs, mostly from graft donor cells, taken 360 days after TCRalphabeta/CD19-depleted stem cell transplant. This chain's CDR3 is CASSFLSGRRETQYF. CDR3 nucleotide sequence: TGTGCCAGCAGCTTCCTTAGCGGGCGCCGGGAGACCCAGTACTTC. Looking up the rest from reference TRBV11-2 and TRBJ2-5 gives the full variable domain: EAGVAQSPRYKIIEKRQSVAFWCNPISGHATLYWYQQILGQGPKLLIQFQNNGVVDDSQLPKDRFSAERLKGVDSTLKIQPAKLEDSAVYLCASSFLSGRRETQYFGPGTRLLVL.